This T cell receptor beta chain is drawn from a study of T-cell memory formation after mild COVID-19. Turning to the study itself: Largely donor-specific TCR clusters were found.

Broader study findings: Clones that got smaller from day 15 to 85 had even CD4/CD8, while clones growing later tipped toward CD4+.

About this clonotype: Its antigen is currently unknown.

TCR alpha and TCR beta cDNA libraries carrying sample barcodes and UMIs were produced by 5'RACE using constant-segment primers. Each CDR3 protein gets one entry after TCRdb re-called the 5' RACE reads with MiXCR. The sample shows roughly 510,000 distinct CDR3 sequences, around a sixth of them seen only once. CDR3 length: 14 amino acids. V lost 1 base, J lost 2 bases, and 8 bases lay in between. Germline loops: CDR1 LGHNT, CDR2 FRNRAP. This sequence originates from an adult woman who had mild COVID-19 (a few samples of this study predate the infection). Cell type and time point are not known. The sequenced sample consisted of PBMCs or a T cell subset sorted from them (not recorded which). V is TRBV12-5 and J is TRBJ2-5, with unresolved D. The chain's CDR3 is CASGLEVEQETQYF. CDR3 coding DNA: TGTGCTAGTGGTTTGGAGGTAGAACAAGAGACCCAGTACTTC.